This record looks at one T cell receptor beta chain sequence and its context. The sample originates from a study of blood T cell repertoires in COVID-19. Per the original methods: Scientists estimated how many nucleated cells there were by amplifying reference gene primers. Profiling relied on immunoSEQ multiplex PCR, and the TCRdb table lists in-frame clones only, not all of them. That table gives V, J and clone size, and the DNA gave D and trimming. This repertoire shows roughly 78,000 clones, more than 75% found once; its top ten account for approximately 1.9%. This CDR3 region has 15 residues. Germline CDR1 ENHRY, CDR2 SYGVKD. With V trimmed by 7 bases and J by 4 bases, 4 bases remained unmatched.

This TCR was recovered from a woman aged 55-70 years with acute or convalescent COVID-19. Specimen: peripheral blood. J is TRBJ2-1 and V is TRBV10-3; 13 bases line up with TRBD2. The CDR3 is CAINPTSGGYNEQFF. CDR3 sequence (DNA): TGTGCCATCAACCCGACTAGCGGGGGGTACAATGAGCAGTTCTTC.